Each of the 2 T cell receptor beta chains below was sequenced from the same sample in a study of shared clonotypes between healthy human individuals. CD45RO-negative cells were positively selected for CCR7, leaving out terminally differentiated effector memory CD45RA+ cells. Assay: immunoSEQ multiplex PCR; the TCRdb copy retains only in-frame clones and omits some. The table lists roughly 2.1 million clones, about 93% of them singletons. Input material: naive CD8+ T cells from PBMCs. All receptors derive from a man younger than 35 in good health. Some clones in this sample may be carry-over from other donors' samples.

CDR3 DNA sequence: TGTGCCAGCAGTTCCCCCACAGCCCGAGTCACATACGAGCAGTACTTC. Translation: CASSSPTARVTYEQYF. The rearrangement uses TRBV28 and TRBJ2-7; D gene uncertain. V gave up 4 bases and J gave up 4 bases, with 20 bases separating them. CDR3 length: 16 residues. Per the germline V gene, CDR1 is MDHEN and CDR2 is SYDVKM. Full variable domain (rest looked up from reference TRBV28 and TRBJ2-7): DVKVTQSSRYLVKRTGEKVFLECVQDMDHENMFWYRQDPGLGLRLIYFSYDVKMKEKGDIPEGYSVSREKKERFSLILESASTNQTSMYLCASSSPTARVTYEQYFGPGTRLTVT.

The chain is built from TRBV25-1 and TRBJ2-1, with D unresolved. Germline CDR1 MGHDK, CDR2 SYGVNS. The germline V and J ends were trimmed by 3 bases and 8 bases, with 20 bases remaining between them. The CDR3 runs to 16 residues. The CDR3 DNA reads as TGTGCCAGCAGTGACCTAACAAGGAATCCGTCAGATGAGCAGTTCTTC. Its protein product is CASSDLTRNPSDEQFF.